The 22 T cell receptor beta chains in this list originate from one sample, sequenced in a study of blood T cell repertoires in COVID-19. Clones were sequenced by immunoSEQ multiplex PCR, and TCRdb holds only the in-frame ones, with some missing. This sample yields 230,000 or so clones, of which over 80% are seen a single time; 5.1% belongs to the top ten. The sequencing sample was made of peripheral blood. Every receptor here comes from a human donor in a cohort sampled during active COVID-19.

Comments on this clone: Sequence at one end of the junction differs from germline and may be a read error. The chain recombines TRBV4-3 with TRBJ2-7, with 10 bases lining up with TRBD2. Germline V gene lookup returns CDR1 LGHNA and CDR2 YSLEER. The CDR3 extends over 16 amino acids. CDR3 protein: CASSQDWTSGAYAQYF. The DNA for the CDR3 is TGCGCCAGCAGCCAAGACTGGACTAGCGGAGCCTACGCGCAGTACTTC.

DNA of the CDR3: TGTGCCAGCAGCCCCTACACCGGGGAGCTGTTTTTT. It codes for CASSPYTGELFF. The V call is TRBV7-3, the J call TRBJ2-2; no reliable D call. V was cut by 5 bases and J by 3 bases, with 4 bases left in between. The CDR3 contains 12 residues. Per germline, CDR1 SGHTA and CDR2 FQGTGA.

The V gene is TRBV28, the J gene TRBJ2-7; D uncertain. Trimming left V 7 bases short and J 2 bases short, with 6 bases between. The CDR3 contains 11 residues. Germline V gene lookup returns CDR1 MDHEN and CDR2 SYDVKM. CDR3 in amino acids: CASTSPYEQYF. The CDR3 DNA reads TGTGCCAGCACCTCCCCCTACGAGCAGTACTTC.

J is TRBJ1-2 and V is TRBV27; D might be TRBD1 (5 bases). The CDR3 totals 14 residues. Germline CDR1 is MNHEY and CDR2 is SMNVEV (reference sequence). Trimming took off 2 bases at V and 6 bases at J, with 13 bases between the two ends. This CDR3 is CASSLLGAGNGYTF. For the CDR3, the DNA is TGTGCCAGCAGTTTACTTGGAGCAGGGAATGGCTACACCTTC.

This sequence joins TRBV5-1 and TRBJ2-7; the match to TRBD2 covers 9 bases. The CDR3 extends over 15 amino acids. V was clipped by 5 bases and J by 0 bases; unmatched bases: 6. Germline assignment: CDR1 SGHRS and CDR2 YFSETQ. The CDR3 is CASRPATSGSYEQYF. The CDR3 DNA sequence: TGCGCCAGCAGACCCGCGACTAGCGGCTCCTACGAGCAGTACTTC.

Note on this clone: The sample carries other DNA sequences with the same CDR3. The V call is TRBV28, the J call TRBJ1-4; D remains unclear. The V end was cut by 2 bases, the J end by 0 bases, with 4 bases between. Germline V CDR1 and CDR2: MDHEN, SYDVKM. The CDR3 runs 14 residues. This CDR3 reads CASSLGATNEKLFF. The CDR3 nucleotides read TGTGCCAGCAGTTTAGGAGCAACTAATGAAAAACTGTTTTTT. The complete variable domain, with remaining parts taken from reference TRBV28 and TRBJ1-4, reads DVKVTQSSRYLVKRTGEKVFLECVQDMDHENMFWYRQDPGLGLRLIYFSYDVKMKEKGDIPEGYSVSREKKERFSLILESASTNQTSMYLCASSLGATNEKLFFGSGTQLSVL.

This clone was recorded a few times. The V gene is TRBV28, the J gene TRBJ1-6; 10 nucleotides match TRBD1. Trimming removed 6 bases from V and 15 bases from J; junction bases left unmatched: 14. CDR1 is MDHEN, CDR2 SYDVKM, per germline. This CDR3 spans 15 amino acids. CDR3 region: CASSNLRQGARILHF. The CDR3 bases are TGTGCCAGCAGCAATCTCCGACAGGGGGCGAGGATCCTCCACTTT.

Turning to this clone: This same CDR3 is encoded by further DNA sequences in the sample. The chain links TRBV7-6 to TRBJ2-1; D is unresolved. V was pared by 5 bases and J by 7 bases, with 12 bases between. Germline V gives CDR1 SGHVS, CDR2 FNYEAQ. The CDR3 contains 13 residues. CDR3 residues: CASSLGPSNEQFF. CDR3 DNA: TGTGCCAGCAGCCTAGGGCCCAGTAATGAGCAGTTCTTC.

The rearrangement uses TRBV6-2 or TRBV6-3 and TRBJ2-3; 7 bases line up with TRBD1. CDR1 and CDR2 from the germline V gene are MNHEY and SVGEGT. The V segment lost 5 bases and the J segment 5 bases; nucleotides outside the gene matches: 10. The CDR3 is made up of 15 amino acids. This CDR3 reads CASSARQGPIDTQYF. The CDR3 DNA follows: TGTGCCAGCAGTGCCCGACAGGGTCCTATAGATACGCAGTATTTT.

The genes are TRBV7-8 and TRBJ1-5; TRBD1 is a possible D gene (5 bases). V dropped 0 bases and J dropped 8 bases, with 23 bases sitting between them. The CDR3 covers 18 residues. The germline gives CDR1 SGHVS, CDR2 FQNEAQ. CDR3 DNA sequence: TGTGCCAGCAGCTTAGCTAGGGGCACCAAGACCTTGGGGAAGCCCCAGCATTTT. It specifies CASSLARGTKTLGKPQHF.

The chain combines TRBV20-1 with TRBJ2-7; no firm D call. The CDR3 covers 11 residues. V shed 6 bases and J shed 3 bases, with 9 bases lying between them. Germline-derived CDR1 and CDR2 are DFQATT and SNEGSKA (reference sequence). The CDR3 DNA reads TGCAGTGCGGGCTTAAACTACGAGCAGTACTTC. It encodes CSAGLNYEQYF.

The rearrangement joins TRBV29-1 to TRBJ2-3, with a tentative D call TRBD2 (5 bases). The V end was cut by 5 bases, the J end by 4 bases, with 16 bases between. CDR3 length: 14 amino acids. Per the germline V gene, CDR1 is SQVTM and CDR2 is ANQGSEA. CDR3 in amino acids: CSVTGLAPPDTQYF. CDR3 DNA sequence: TGCAGCGTTACCGGACTGGCTCCGCCAGATACGCAGTATTTT.

J is TRBJ1-5 and V is TRBV9; TRBD1 aligns across 8 bases. The CDR3 has 15 amino acids. V lost 4 bases and J lost 3; bases outside the gene matches: 6. CDR1 is SGDLS and CDR2 is YYNGEE in the germline V gene. The CDR3 sequence: CASSYGQGDNQPQHF. DNA of the CDR3: TGTGCCAGCAGCTATGGACAGGGAGACAATCAGCCCCAGCATTTT.

This clone has only a few counts. This sequence joins TRBV27 and TRBJ1-5; D gene ambiguous. V was pared by 5 bases and J by 3 bases, with 17 bases between. CDR3 size: 16 residues. Germline V gives CDR1 MNHEY, CDR2 SMNVEV (reference sequence). In DNA form, the CDR3 reads TGTGCCAGCAGTCCCCTGGGCGGGTCGGTCAATCAGCCCCAGCATTTT. It encodes CASSPLGGSVNQPQHF.

The sample holds one count of this clone. The chain recombines TRBV9 with TRBJ1-6; 7 nucleotides line up with TRBD1. Germline trimming cut 4 bases from V and 7 bases from J; bases unmatched to any gene: 11. This CDR3 spans 16 amino acids. Germline CDR1 SGDLS, CDR2 YYNGEE. CDR3 region: CASSPQVGRGNSPLHF. Here the CDR3 DNA reads TGTGCCAGCAGCCCCCAGGTCGGCAGGGGGAATTCACCCCTCCACTTT.

Here the CDR3 reads CASSEAGGRASEQYF. In nucleotides, the CDR3 is TGTGCCAGCAGTGAAGCGGGCGGGAGGGCCTCCGAGCAGTACTTC. The chain has TRBV2 and TRBJ2-7; 9 nucleotides align to TRBD2. The length of the CDR3 is 15 residues. Germline CDR1 SNHLY, CDR2 FYNNEI. V shed 0 bases, J shed 6 bases, and the junction held 6 bases outside the gene matches.

The CDR3 bases are TGTGCCAGCAGCTTCGGTGGGAGCCGCTCCTACGAGCAGTACTTC. Its protein is CASSFGGSRSYEQYF. The V call is TRBV5-4, the J call TRBJ2-7; TRBD2 might be the D (5 bases). The CDR3 has 15 amino acids. V lost 2 bases and J 0 bases, leaving 12 bases between the germline ends. Germline loops: CDR1 SGHNT, CDR2 YYREEE (reference sequence).

The V gene is TRBV6-5, the J gene TRBJ2-1, with 10 bases aligning to TRBD1. Trimming cost V 2 bases and J 9 bases; bases outside gene matches: 10. The V gene's germline CDR1 is MNHEY and CDR2 SVGAGI. This CDR3 is 16 amino acids long. The CDR3 reads CASSYEARQGAGEQFF. The CDR3 nucleotides are TGTGCCAGCAGTTACGAGGCCCGACAGGGGGCAGGTGAGCAGTTCTTC.

This rearrangement joins TRBV28 to TRBJ1-2, with D perhaps matching TRBD1 (5 bases). The CDR3 covers 14 residues. CDR1 MDHEN and CDR2 SYDVKM come from the germline V gene. V lost 6 bases and J lost 4, with 15 bases in between. The CDR3 is CASSLLSQVYGYTF. The CDR3 coding sequence is TGTGCCAGCAGCCTTCTCTCACAGGTCTATGGCTACACCTTC.

This sequence joins TRBV15 and TRBJ2-1, with 7 bases aligning to TRBD1. Germline V gene sequence: CDR1 LNHNV, CDR2 YYDKDF (reference sequence). The CDR3 is 16 amino acids. After removal of 1 base from V and 3 bases from J, the junction contained 6 bases not matched to a gene. The CDR3 bases are TGTGCCACCAGCAGAGCCCGGGACAGCATCTACAATGAGCAGTTCTTC. Translation: CATSRARDSIYNEQFF.

The CDR3 nucleotides read TGTGCCAGCAGTCTCTCCGGGCTCAGGGGGGAGCAGTACTTC. Translation gives CASSLSGLRGEQYF. The chain couples TRBV28 to TRBJ2-7; 7 positions agree with TRBD1. V was pared by 5 bases and J by 7 bases, with 11 bases of the junction left unmatched. Germline V gives CDR1 MDHEN, CDR2 SYDVKM. The CDR3 covers 14 residues.

This clone was recorded many times. The chain has TRBV7-6 and TRBJ2-7; the match to TRBD2 covers 9 bases. V gave up 5 bases and J gave up 7 bases; unmatched junction bases: 3. The CDR3 loop spans 12 amino acids. Germline V gene data show CDR1 as SGHVS and CDR2 as FNYEAQ. The CDR3 DNA is TGTGCCAGCAGCCGGCTAGCGGGAGAGCAGTACTTC. This sequence encodes CASSRLAGEQYF.